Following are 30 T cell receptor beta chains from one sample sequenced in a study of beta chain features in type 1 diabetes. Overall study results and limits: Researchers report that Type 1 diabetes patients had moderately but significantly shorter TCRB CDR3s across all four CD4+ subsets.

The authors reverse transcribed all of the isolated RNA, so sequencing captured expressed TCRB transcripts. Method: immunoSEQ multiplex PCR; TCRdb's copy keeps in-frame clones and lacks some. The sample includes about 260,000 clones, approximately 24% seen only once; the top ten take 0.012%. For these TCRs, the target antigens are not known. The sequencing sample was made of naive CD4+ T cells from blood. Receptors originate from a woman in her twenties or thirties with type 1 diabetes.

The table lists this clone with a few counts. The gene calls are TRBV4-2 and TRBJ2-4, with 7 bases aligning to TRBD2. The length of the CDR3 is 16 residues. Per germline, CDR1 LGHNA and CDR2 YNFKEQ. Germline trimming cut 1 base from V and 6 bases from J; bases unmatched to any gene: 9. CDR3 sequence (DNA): TGTGCCAGCAGCCAAGTCGAGGGAGGGCCGGTAAACATTCAGTACTTC. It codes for CASSQVEGGPVNIQYF.

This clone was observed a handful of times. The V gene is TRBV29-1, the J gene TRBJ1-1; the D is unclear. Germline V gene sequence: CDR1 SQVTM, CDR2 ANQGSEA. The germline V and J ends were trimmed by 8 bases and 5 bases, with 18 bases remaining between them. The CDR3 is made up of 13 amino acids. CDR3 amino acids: CSHSPTGMTEAFF. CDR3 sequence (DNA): TGCAGCCATTCGCCCACGGGGATGACTGAAGCTTTCTTT.

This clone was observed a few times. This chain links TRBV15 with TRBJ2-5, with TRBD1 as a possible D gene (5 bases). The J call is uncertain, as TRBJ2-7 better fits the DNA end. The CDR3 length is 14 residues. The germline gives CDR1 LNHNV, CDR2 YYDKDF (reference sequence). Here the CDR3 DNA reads TGTGCCACCAGCAGAGATCCGGACACCTACGAGCAGTACTTC. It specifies CATSRDPDTYEQYF.

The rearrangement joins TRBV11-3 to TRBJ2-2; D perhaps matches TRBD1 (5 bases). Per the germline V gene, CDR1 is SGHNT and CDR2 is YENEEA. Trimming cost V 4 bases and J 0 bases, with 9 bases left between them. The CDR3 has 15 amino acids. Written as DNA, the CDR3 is TGTGCCAGCAGCTGGAAGACAGCGAACACCGGGGAGCTGTTTTTT. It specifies CASSWKTANTGELFF.

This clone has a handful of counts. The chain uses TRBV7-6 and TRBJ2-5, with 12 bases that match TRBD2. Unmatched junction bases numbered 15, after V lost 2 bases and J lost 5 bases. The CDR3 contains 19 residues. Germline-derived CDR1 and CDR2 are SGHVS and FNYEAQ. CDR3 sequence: CASSLRSRTSGMGGETQYF. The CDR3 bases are TGTGCCAGCAGCTTAAGGTCCCGGACTAGCGGGATGGGGGGCGAGACCCAGTACTTC.

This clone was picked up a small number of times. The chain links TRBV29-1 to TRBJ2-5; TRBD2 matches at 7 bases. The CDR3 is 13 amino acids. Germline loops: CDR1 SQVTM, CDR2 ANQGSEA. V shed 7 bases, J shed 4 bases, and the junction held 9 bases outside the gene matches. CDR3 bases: TGCAGCGGGGGAGGGCGGGGCGGAGAGACCCAGTACTTC. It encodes CSGGGRGGETQYF.

The CDR3 DNA follows: TGTGCCAGCCCCTATTTGGGGACTGAGCAGTATTTT. Residues: CASPYLGTEQYF. The rearrangement joins TRBV27 to TRBJ2-3, with D possibly matching TRBD2 (6 bases). Trimming stripped 8 bases from V and 11 bases from J, with 17 bases between. The CDR3 is 12 residues long. Per germline, CDR1 MNHEY and CDR2 SMNVEV (reference sequence).

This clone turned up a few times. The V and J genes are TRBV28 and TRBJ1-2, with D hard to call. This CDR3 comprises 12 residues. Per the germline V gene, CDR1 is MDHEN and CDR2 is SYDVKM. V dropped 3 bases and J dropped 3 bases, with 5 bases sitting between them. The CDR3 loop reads CASSFTDYGYTF. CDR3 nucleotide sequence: TGTGCCAGCAGTTTCACGGACTATGGCTACACCTTC.

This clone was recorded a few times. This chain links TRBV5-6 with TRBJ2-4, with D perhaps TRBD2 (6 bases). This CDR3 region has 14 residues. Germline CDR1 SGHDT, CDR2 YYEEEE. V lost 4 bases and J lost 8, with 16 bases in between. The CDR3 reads CASSKRTGGHIQYF. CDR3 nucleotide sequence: TGTGCCAGCAGCAAAAGGACCGGGGGACACATTCAGTACTTC.

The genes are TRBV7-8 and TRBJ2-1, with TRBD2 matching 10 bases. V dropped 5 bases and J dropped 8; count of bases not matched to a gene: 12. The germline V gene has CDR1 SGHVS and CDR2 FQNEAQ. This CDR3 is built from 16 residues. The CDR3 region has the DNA TGTGCCAGCAGCCTTCCAGTGCTAGCGGGAGAACATGAGCAGTTCTTC. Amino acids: CASSLPVLAGEHEQFF. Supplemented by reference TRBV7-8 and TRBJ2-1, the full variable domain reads GAGVSQSPRYKVAKRGQDVALRCDPISGHVSLFWYQQALGQGPEFLTYFQNEAQLDKSGLPSDRFFAERPEGSVSTLKIQRTQQEDSAVYLCASSLPVLAGEHEQFFGPGTRLTVL.

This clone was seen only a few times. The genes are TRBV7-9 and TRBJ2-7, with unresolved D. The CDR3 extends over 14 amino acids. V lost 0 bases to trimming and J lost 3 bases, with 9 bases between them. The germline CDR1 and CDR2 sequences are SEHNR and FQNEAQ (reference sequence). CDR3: CASSLAHTNYEQYF. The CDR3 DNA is TGTGCCAGCAGCTTAGCGCACACCAACTACGAGCAGTACTTC.

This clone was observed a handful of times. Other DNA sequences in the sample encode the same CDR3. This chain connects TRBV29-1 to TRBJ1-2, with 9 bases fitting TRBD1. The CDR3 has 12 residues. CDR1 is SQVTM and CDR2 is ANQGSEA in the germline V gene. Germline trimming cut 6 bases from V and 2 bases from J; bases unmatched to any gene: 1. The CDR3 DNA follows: TGCAGCGTAGGGACAGGGAACTATGGCTACACCTTC. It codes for CSVGTGNYGYTF.

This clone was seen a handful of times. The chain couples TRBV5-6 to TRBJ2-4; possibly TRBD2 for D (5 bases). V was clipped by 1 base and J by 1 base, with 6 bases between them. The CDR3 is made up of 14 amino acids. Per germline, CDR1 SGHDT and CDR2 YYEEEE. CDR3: CASSLPGAKNIQYF. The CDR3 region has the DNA TGTGCCAGCAGCTTGCCGGGGGCCAAAAACATTCAGTACTTC.

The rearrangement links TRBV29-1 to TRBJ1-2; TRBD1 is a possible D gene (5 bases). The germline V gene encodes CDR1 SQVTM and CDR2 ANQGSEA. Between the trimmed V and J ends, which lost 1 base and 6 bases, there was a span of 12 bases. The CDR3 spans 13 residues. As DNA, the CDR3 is TGCAGCGTTGAAGGGCTCCAGACAGATGGCTACACCTTC. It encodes CSVEGLQTDGYTF.

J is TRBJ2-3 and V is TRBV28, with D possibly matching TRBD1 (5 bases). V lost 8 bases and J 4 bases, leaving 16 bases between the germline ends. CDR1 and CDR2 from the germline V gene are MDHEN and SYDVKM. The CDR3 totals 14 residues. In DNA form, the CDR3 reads TGTGCCAGCGGGTCGAACAGGTTCCCAGATACGCAGTATTTT. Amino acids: CASGSNRFPDTQYF.

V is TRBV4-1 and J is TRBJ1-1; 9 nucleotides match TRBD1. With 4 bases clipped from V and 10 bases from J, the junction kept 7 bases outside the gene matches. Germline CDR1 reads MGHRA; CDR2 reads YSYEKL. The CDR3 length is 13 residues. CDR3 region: CASSPRQGGRAFF. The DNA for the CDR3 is TGCGCCAGCAGCCCTCGACAGGGGGGTAGAGCTTTCTTT.

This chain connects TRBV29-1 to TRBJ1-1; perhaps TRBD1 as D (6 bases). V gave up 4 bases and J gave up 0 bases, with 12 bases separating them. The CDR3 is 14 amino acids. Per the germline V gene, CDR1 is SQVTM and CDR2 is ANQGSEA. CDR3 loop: CSVVQEGVNTEAFF. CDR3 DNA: TGCAGCGTTGTTCAAGAGGGGGTGAACACTGAAGCTTTCTTT.

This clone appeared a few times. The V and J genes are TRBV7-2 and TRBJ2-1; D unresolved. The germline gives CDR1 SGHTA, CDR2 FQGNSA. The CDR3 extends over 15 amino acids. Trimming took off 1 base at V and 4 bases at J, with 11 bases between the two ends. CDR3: CASSLGGTRYNEQFF. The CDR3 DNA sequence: TGTGCCAGCAGCTTAGGCGGAACGCGGTACAATGAGCAGTTCTTC.

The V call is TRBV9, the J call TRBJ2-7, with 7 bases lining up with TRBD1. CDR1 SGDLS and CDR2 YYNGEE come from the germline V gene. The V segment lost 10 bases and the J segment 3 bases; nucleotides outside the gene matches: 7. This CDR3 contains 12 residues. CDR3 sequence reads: CARGGGDYEQYF. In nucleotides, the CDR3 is TGTGCCCGAGGGGGCGGTGACTACGAGCAGTACTTC.

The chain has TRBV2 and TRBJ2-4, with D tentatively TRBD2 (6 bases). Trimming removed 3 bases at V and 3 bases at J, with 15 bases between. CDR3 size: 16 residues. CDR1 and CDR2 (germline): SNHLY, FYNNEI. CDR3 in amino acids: CASSDRAGWDKNIQYF. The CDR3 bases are TGTGCCAGCAGTGATCGGGCGGGATGGGACAAAAACATTCAGTACTTC.

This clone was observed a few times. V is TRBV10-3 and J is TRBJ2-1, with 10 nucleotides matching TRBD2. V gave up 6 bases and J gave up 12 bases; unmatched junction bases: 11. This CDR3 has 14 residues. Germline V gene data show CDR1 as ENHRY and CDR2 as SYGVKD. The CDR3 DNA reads TGTGCCATCAGGGGAACTAGCGGGGCCAGAGGGCAGTTCTTC. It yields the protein CAIRGTSGARGQFF.

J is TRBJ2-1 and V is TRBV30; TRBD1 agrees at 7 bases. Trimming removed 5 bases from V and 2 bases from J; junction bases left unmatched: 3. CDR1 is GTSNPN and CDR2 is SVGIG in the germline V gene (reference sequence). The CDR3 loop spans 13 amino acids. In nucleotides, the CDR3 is TGTGCCTGGGCCGGACAGGCCTACAATGAGCAGTTCTTC. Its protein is CAWAGQAYNEQFF. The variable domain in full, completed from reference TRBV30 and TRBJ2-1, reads SQTIHQWPATLVQPVGSPLSLECTVEGTSNPNLYWYRQAAGRGLQLLFYSVGIGQISSEVPQNLSASRPQDRQFILSSKKLLLSDSGFYLCAWAGQAYNEQFFGPGTRLTVL.

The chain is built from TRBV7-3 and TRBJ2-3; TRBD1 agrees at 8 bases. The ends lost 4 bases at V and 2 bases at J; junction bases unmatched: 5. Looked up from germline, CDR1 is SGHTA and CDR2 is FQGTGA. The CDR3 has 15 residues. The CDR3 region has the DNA TGTGCCAGCAGCTCGCGGACAGGGACCACAGATACGCAGTATTTT. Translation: CASSSRTGTTDTQYF.

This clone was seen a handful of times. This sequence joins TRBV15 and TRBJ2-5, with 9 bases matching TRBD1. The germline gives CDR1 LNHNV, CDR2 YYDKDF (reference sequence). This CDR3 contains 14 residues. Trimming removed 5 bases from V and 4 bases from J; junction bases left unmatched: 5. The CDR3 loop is CATSDGQGIETQYF. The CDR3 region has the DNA TGTGCCACCAGCGACGGACAGGGGATAGAGACCCAGTACTTC.

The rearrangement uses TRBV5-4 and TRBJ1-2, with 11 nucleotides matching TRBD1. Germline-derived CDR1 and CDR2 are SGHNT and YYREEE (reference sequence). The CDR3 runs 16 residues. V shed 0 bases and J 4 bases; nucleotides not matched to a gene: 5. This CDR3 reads CASSLAGGQGGYGYTF. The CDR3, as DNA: TGTGCCAGCAGCTTGGCAGGGGGACAGGGGGGCTATGGCTACACCTTC.

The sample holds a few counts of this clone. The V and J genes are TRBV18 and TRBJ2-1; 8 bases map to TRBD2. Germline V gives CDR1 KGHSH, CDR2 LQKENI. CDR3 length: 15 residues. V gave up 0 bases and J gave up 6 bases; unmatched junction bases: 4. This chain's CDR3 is CASSPPGLGGNEQFF. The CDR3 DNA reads TGTGCCAGCTCACCACCGGGACTAGGAGGCAATGAGCAGTTCTTC. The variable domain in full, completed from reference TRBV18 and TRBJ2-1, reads NAGVMQNPRHLVRRRGQEARLRCSPMKGHSHVYWYRQLPEEGLKFMVYLQKENIIDESGMPKERFSAEFPKEGPSILRIQQVVRGDSAAYFCASSPPGLGGNEQFFGPGTRLTVL.

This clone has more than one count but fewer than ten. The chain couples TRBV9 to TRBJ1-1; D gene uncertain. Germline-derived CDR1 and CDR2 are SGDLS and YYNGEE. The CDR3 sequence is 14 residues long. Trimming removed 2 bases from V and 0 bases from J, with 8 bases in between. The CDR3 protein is CASSVAIVNTEAFF. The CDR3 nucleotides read TGTGCCAGCAGCGTTGCGATTGTGAACACTGAAGCTTTCTTT.

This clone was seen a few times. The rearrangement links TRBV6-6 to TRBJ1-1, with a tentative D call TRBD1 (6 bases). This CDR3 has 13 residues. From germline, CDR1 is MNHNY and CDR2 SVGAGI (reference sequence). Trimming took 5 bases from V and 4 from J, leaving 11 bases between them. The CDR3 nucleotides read TGTGCCAGCAGTCCCGACAGGCCCACTGAAGCTTTCTTT. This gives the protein CASSPDRPTEAFF.

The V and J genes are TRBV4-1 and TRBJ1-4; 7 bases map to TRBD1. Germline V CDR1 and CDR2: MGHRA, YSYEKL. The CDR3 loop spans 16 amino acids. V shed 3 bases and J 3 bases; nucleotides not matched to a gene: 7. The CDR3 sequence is CASSHTTDRANEKLFF. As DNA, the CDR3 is TGCGCCAGCAGCCATACCACCGACAGGGCTAATGAAAAACTGTTTTTT.

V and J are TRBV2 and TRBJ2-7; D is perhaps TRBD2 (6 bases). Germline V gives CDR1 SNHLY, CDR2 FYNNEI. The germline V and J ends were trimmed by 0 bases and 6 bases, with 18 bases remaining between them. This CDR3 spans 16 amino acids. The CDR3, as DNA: TGTGCCAGCAGTGAAGCGATAGTGCTGGCGGGGCCCGAGCAGTACTTC. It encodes CASSEAIVLAGPEQYF.